This entry describes one T cell receptor beta chain. The specificity of this receptor is unknown. Base qualities were left out, and no much larger clone turns up one base away. This entry comes from a study of blood T cells in healthy people across ages (dated by TCRdb to between 2015 and 2017). For the study in its entirety: In model experiments, template switching captured roughly one uniquely barcoded TCR beta cDNA molecule for every two T cells. Age-related changes in TCR beta repertoire diversity were measured in the study by deep sequencing normalized with unique cDNA molecular identifiers. Four age groups were formed from the donors: young (average 16 years), middle-aged (around 41), aged (about 62) and long-lived (about 80). Using the same blood draw, the study looked at two additional independent replicas of 1 million unique cDNA reads for two donors, one aged 18 to 30 and the other aged 80 or older.

Results and caveats for the whole study, not just this receptor: Observed TCR beta diversity per million T cells fell roughly linearly with age, and a significant reduction was already apparent by age about 43. Estimates of total diversity based on one million sequenced T cells were considered lower bounds and underestimates. The CMV infection status of donors was not known, potentially confounding age-related changes in expanded clonotypes. Compared with the aged group, the long-lived group had more naive CD4+ T cells, fewer expanded clones and increased TCR diversity, suggesting age selection. A strong correlation was found between observed TCR beta diversity and the percentage of naive T cells measured by flow cytometry. Since profiling was done on bulk unsorted PBMCs, naive and antigen-experienced compartments could not be conclusively compared.

The library was prepared using 5' RACE. TCRdb shows the sequencer as Illumina HiSeq 2500. A second 7 to 11 cycle PCR used a sample-barcoded 5' primer and a J-beta primer mix. A unique molecular identifier was introduced onto each TCR beta cDNA molecule by a template-switch 5' adaptor carrying 12 random nucleotides. Each sample yielded at least 3 million CDR3-containing paired-end reads. The Mint cDNA synthesis kit, primed by a TRBC-specific oligonucleotide, was used to synthesize first-strand cDNA from all RNA. Following uracil-DNA glycosylase treatment, all cDNA underwent a first 18-cycle PCR with the universal primers M1SS and BC2_uni_R. From the authors' description of their analysis: Normalization of each sample was performed by random selection of 1 million high-quality reads, each carrying a distinct molecular identifier. Instead of being binned into consensus sequences, reads that shared molecular identifiers were thrown out. CDR3 identification, clonotype clustering and error correction used MiTCR with a Q25 quality threshold and the strictest error-elimination algorithm. A nonparametric unseen species model with Euler transformation was used to estimate a lower bound on total TCR beta diversity. The public reads were reprocessed in TCRdb via fastp at Q25 and MiXCR, keeping in-frame beta chains. Entries that share a CDR3 protein sequence are merged under the most common genes and DNA. The authors' filters were not applied to this entry. The sample table holds almost 550,000 distinct CDR3 sequences, of which approximately 25% were seen once. In total, the top ten clones hold approximately 10% of the sample.

Donors were 35 to 40 systemically healthy Caucasian individuals from Russia aged roughly 6 to 95 years. Each donor gave ten milliliters of peripheral blood, drawn into EDTA-treated Vacutainer tubes. PBMCs were isolated by Ficoll-Paque density-gradient centrifugation, with at least 7 million obtained per sample. Total RNA was extracted from PBMCs with Trizol reagent, with at least 5.5 micrograms obtained per sample. Naive CD45RAhigh/CD27high T cell percentages were measured by flow cytometry on a PBMC aliquot from every donor. CDR1 LNHNV and CDR2 YYDKDF are derived from the germline V gene (reference sequence). V is reduced by 0 bases and J by 5 bases, leaving a spacing of 4 bases between them. Measured from the cysteine to the phenylalanine, the CDR3 is 12 residues long. Only the CDR3 region is kept as DNA, spanning 36 bases read in frame from base 1. The sample was also reused in another study, on T cells of mothers and their children. That second report states: Nine systemically healthy Caucasian individuals served as donors, namely three mothers together with their six children. cDNA synthesis consumed the entire amount of extracted RNA, loaded at 1.5 ug RNA in each 15 ul reaction. In the second PCR, the M1S primer introduced both the sample barcodes and 2-4 random nucleotides. Each mother yielded over 10 million TCR beta CDR3 reads and each child 2.5 million to 3 million reads. Thymic selection similarly shapes TCR recombination output in related and unrelated pairs, with minor effect from inherited differences. Normalized repertoire overlap in related mother-child pairs was always slightly higher than in unrelated mother-child pairs, but the difference was never significant. With a sensitivity of about 100 clones per million clonotypes, no persistent microchimeric T cell clones were detected. In the study, deep NGS was used to compare the TCR beta repertoires of mothers and children, and features distinguishing related mother-child pairs from unrelated individuals were sought. Mothers averaged roughly 40 +/- 4 years of age and children averaged around 10 +/- 4 years. After adapter ligation with NEBNext reagents, the libraries were sequenced on Illumina HiSeq 2000 with 100+100 nt paired-end reads. To avoid cross-contamination, the mother libraries and the child libraries were prepared a month apart and sequenced in separate runs. For each donor, somewhere between 500,000 and 2,000,000 distinct TCR beta clonotypes were identified. Naive TCR beta clonotypes were estimated from low-frequency clonotypes matched to each donor's FACS-determined naive share, without sorting.

The receptor chain draws on TRBV15 and TRBJ2-5, with the D gene call left open. The clonotype originates from a boy aged 10-17 years in good health. Input material: blood. At the DNA level, the sequence is TGTGCCACCAGCAGAGACGGGGAGACCCAGTACTTC. Its protein product is CATSRDGETQYF. Supplemented by the reference TRBV15 and TRBJ2-5 proteins around the CDR3, the complete variable domain is DAMVIQNPRYQVTQFGKPVTLSCSQTLNHNVMYWYQQKSSQAPKLLFHYYDKDFNNEADTPDNFQSRRPNTSFCFLDIRSPGLGDTAMYLCATSRDGETQYFGPGTRLLVL.